This record looks at one T cell receptor beta chain sequence and its context. The V gene end was trimmed by 1 base and the J gene end by 5 bases; junction bases not matched to a gene: 2. The CDR3 runs 15 residues. Germline V gives CDR1 SGHTA, CDR2 FQGNSA. The sample comes from a study of blood T cell repertoires in COVID-19. Study background: Acute-phase and convalescent COVID-19 samples originated in the United States, Italy and Spain. From T cells, B-cell-depleted T cells, or PBMCs came the material, which was cDNA or gDNA.

Original processing notes: Estimation of nucleated cell counts relied on the amplification of reference gene primers. Clones were sequenced by immunoSEQ multiplex PCR, and TCRdb holds only the in-frame ones, with some missing. That table supplies the V and J calls and clone size; D and trimming were determined from the DNA. Of fewer than 100,000 clones listed, 75% to 85% are singletons. This receptor was taken from a man in his 70s with acute or convalescent COVID-19. The sample consisted of peripheral blood. The V gene is TRBV7-2, the J gene TRBJ1-5, with 10 bases matching TRBD1. The DNA of the CDR3 is TGTGCCAGCAGCTTAGGGGACAGGGGATATCAGCCCCAGCATTTT. This translates into CASSLGDRGYQPQHF.